This T cell receptor (beta chain) was recovered during a study of regulatory T cells in long-lasting Graves disease. About the study: Graves' patients, diagnosed recently, had received antithyroid drugs under 3 months.

General study findings and limits: Persistent disease exhibited a predilection for TRBV28, TRBJ1-2 and TRBJ2-5.

Time point meaning: newly diagnosed GD, antithyroid drugs for less than 3 months. TCR sequences were obtained from RNA taken from PBMCs. American Thyroid Association guidelines defined Graves' disease diagnosis. The CDR3 runs 13 residues. Deletions cut 2 bases from V and 3 bases from J, with 8 bases between. Germline lookup yields CDR1 SGHVS and CDR2 FQNEAQ. TCR beta libraries were built with iRepertoire HTBI primers and Arm-PCR of CDR3 regions. TCRdb called the multiplex PCR reads again in MiXCR, with one record for every CDR3 protein. In the table there are some 400,000 distinct CDR3 sequences, 14% to 15% of which are singletons. This clonotype showed up many times. Its antigen is as yet unknown. These data also formed part of another study, on T cells in Graves' hyperthyroidism and ophthalmopathy. That paper adds: For the diagnoses, clinical symptoms, serum thyroxine and TRAb, thyroid ultrasound and orbital computed tomography were used.

The origin of this receptor is a woman in her 30s with Graves disease. This specimen was peripheral blood mononuclear cells (PBMCs), taken at new diagnosis, from a patient treated with antithyroid drugs. The gene calls are TRBV7-8 and TRBJ2-7, with D perhaps TRBD1 (5 bases). The CDR3 protein is CASSLSRDYEQYF. CDR3 DNA: TGTGCCAGCAGCTTAAGCAGGGACTACGAGCAGTACTTC.